A selection of T cell receptor beta chains follows, all from one sample in a study of radiotherapy plus CTLA-4 blockade in lung cancer. Data came from immunoSEQ multiplex PCR; TCRdb stores just in-frame clones and leaves some out. The sample has 80,000 to 100,000 clones; 75% to 90% are singletons. Here the sequenced sample was peripheral blood, taken from a patient treated with radiotherapy plus ipilimumab. All receptors come from a human donor with non-small cell lung cancer who had a partial response to radiotherapy plus ipilimumab. Each CDR3 is given with its conserved first and last residue. The D gene is left open where the match is weak. Clone size is given for some rows only: seen once, a few or many times, or a class if the clone is expanded.

d_call | j_call | clone_size | v_call | cdr3_nt | cdr3_aa
TRBD2 | TRBJ2-7 | . | TRBV2 | TGTGCCAGCAGTCTGGGACTAGCGGCCTACGAGCAGTACTTC | CASSLGLAAYEQYF
. | TRBJ1-4 | few | TRBV11-3 | TGTGCCAGCAGCTCCCTGACAGAGGAGGGTGAAAAACTGTTTTTT | CASSSLTEEGEKLFF
. | TRBJ1-1 | few | TRBV6-5 | TGTGCCAGCAGCCGGACTGCAGAGGACACTGAAGCTTTCTTT | CASSRTAEDTEAFF
TRBD2 | TRBJ2-3 | . | TRBV15 | TGTGCCACCAGCAGATCTTGGACTAGCGGGGGGGTAAGCACAGATACGCAGTATTTT | CATSRSWTSGGVSTDTQYF
. | TRBJ1-5 | . | TRBV19 | TGTGCCAGTAGGATCCAGGGGTCAAACACTCCCGGTCGGCCCCAGCATTTT | CASRIQGSNTPGRPQHF
. | TRBJ2-1 | . | TRBV7-2 | TGTGCCAGCAGAAGGGGACAGCCTACTAGCTCAAATGAGCAGTTCTTC | CASRRGQPTSSNEQFF
TRBD2 | TRBJ2-1 | . | TRBV7-3 | TGTGCCAGCAGCCCCGGGACTAGCGGTCCTAACTACAATGAGCAGTTCTTC | CASSPGTSGPNYNEQFF
TRBD1 | TRBJ2-7 | . | TRBV5-5 | TGTGCCAGCAGCTTGGTGGGGACAGGGGTGTACGAGCAGTACTTC | CASSLVGTGVYEQYF
TRBD1 | TRBJ2-7 | . | TRBV6-5 | TGTGCCAGCGCCTACTCCACCAGGGGGTACGAGCAGTACTTC | CASAYSTRGYEQYF
. | TRBJ2-3 | . | TRBV6-5 | TGTGCCAGCAGCCAGATGGATACGCAGTATTTT | CASSQMDTQYF
TRBD2 | TRBJ2-7 | few | TRBV9 | TGTGCCAGCAGCTTTAGCGGGGGCGCCGAGCAGTACTTC | CASSFSGGAEQYF
TRBD1 | TRBJ1-4 | once | TRBV5-1 | TGCGCCAGCAGCCCCACGGGACAGGGTGCTGAAAAACTGTTTTTT | CASSPTGQGAEKLFF
TRBD1 | TRBJ1-1 | once | TRBV27 | TGTGCCAGCAGTCCTCGACAGGGTCGACAAGCTTTCTTT | CASSPRQGRQAFF
TRBD2 | TRBJ2-5 | . | TRBV5-1 | TGCGCCAGCAGCTTTGGGTCTAGCGGGATTGGAGAGACCCAGTACTTC | CASSFGSSGIGETQYF
TRBD2 | TRBJ2-1 | once | TRBV27 | TGTGCCAGCAGCTCCCCTACGACTAGCGGGAGAGTCAATGAGCAGTTCTTC | CASSSPTTSGRVNEQFF
. | TRBJ2-7 | once | TRBV18 | TGTGCCAGCTCTTCTCTCATTAGCTCCTACGAGCAGTACTTC | CASSSLISSYEQYF
. | TRBJ1-2 | . | TRBV5-8 | TGTGCCAGCAGCTTGGAAGGGTTCCGGGGCTATGGCTACACCTTC | CASSLEGFRGYGYTF
. | TRBJ2-3 | . | TRBV2 | TGTGCCAGCAGTTCCCGGGTTAAGACAGATACGCAGTATTTT | CASSSRVKTDTQYF
. | TRBJ2-5 | . | TRBV5-1 | TGCGCCAGCAGCTTGGCTTCAGGCCAAGAGACCCAGTACTTC | CASSLASGQETQYF
. | TRBJ2-7 | . | TRBV21-1 | TGTGCCAGAAAACAGGGAATCCACGAGCAGTACTTC | CARKQGIHEQYF
. | TRBJ1-1 | once | TRBV5-1 | TGCGCCAGCAGCTCCACAGGAACCAACACTGAAGCTTTCTTT | CASSSTGTNTEAFF
. | TRBJ1-5 | . | TRBV10-1 | TGCGCCAGTGGGGAGGGGCTGGAGTATAGCAATCAGCCCCAGCATTTT | CASGEGLEYSNQPQHF
. | TRBJ2-4 | . | TRBV13 | TGTGCCAGCAGCGTGCGGGGAGCCAAAAACATTCAGTACTTC | CASSVRGAKNIQYF
TRBD1 | TRBJ1-3 | few | TRBV7-2 | TGTGCCAGCAGCATCGACCGGGACAGGTCTGGAAACACCATATATTTT | CASSIDRDRSGNTIYF
TRBD1 | TRBJ1-2 | . | TRBV2 | TGTGCCAGCAGGGGACAGGGGGCGAGTTATGGCTACACCTTC | CASRGQGASYGYTF
TRBD1 | TRBJ1-1 | . | TRBV5-1 | TGCGCCAGCAGCGAGGGACAGGGGGCGGTCACTGAAGCTTTCTTT | CASSEGQGAVTEAFF